This T cell receptor (beta chain) was identified in a study of T cell changes during pregnancy in multiple sclerosis. The CDR3 extends over 15 amino acids. V lost 6 bases and J 0 bases, leaving 15 bases between the germline ends. CDR1 is SEHNR and CDR2 is FQNEAQ in the germline V gene (reference sequence). Only in-frame clones appear in the TCRdb table, and some are missing; sequencing was by immunoSEQ multiplex PCR. The repertoire includes around 21,000 clones, approximately 86% of them detected once, and roughly a fifth sits in the top ten. The table lists this clone with a count of one. The chain uses TRBV7-9 and TRBJ2-7, with D uncertain. Sequenced here: CD8+ T cells from peripheral blood mononuclear cells, sampled after pregnancy. The receptor comes from a female donor in good health, enrolled as a control in a pregnancy study. This CDR3 is CASSSPAGVSYEQYF. The CDR3 bases are TGTGCCAGCAGTTCTCCGGCAGGCGTCTCCTACGAGCAGTACTTC.